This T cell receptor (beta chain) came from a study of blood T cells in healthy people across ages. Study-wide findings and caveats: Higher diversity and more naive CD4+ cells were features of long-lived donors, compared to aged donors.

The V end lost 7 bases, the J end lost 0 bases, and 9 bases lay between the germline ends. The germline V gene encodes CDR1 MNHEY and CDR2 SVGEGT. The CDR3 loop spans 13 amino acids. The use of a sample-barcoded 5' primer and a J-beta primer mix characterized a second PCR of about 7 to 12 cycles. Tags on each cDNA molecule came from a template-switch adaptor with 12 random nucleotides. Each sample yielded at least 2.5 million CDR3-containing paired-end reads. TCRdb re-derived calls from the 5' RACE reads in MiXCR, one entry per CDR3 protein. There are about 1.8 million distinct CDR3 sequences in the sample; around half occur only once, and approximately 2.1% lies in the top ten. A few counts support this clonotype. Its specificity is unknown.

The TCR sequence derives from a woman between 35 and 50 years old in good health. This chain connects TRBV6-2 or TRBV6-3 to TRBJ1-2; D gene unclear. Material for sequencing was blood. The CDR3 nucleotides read TGTGCCAGCAATATCGGAGCTAACTATGGCTACACCTTC. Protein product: CASNIGANYGYTF.